These T cell receptor beta chains were read from a single sample in a study of brain metastases from non-small cell lung cancer. This table comes from immunoSEQ multiplex PCR, and its TCRdb copy is limited to in-frame clones, with some not included. The repertoire consists of over 12,000 clones, with about 85% occurring once and the leading ten covering roughly 8%. Material: primary lung tumor tissue. The source is a donor over 35 with non-small cell lung cancer. Both conserved end residues are part of each CDR3. The D gene is left open where the match is weak. Only some rows state a clone size, as once, few, many or a class for expanded clones.

TRBJ1-3 TRBV24-1 NA NA CATSAGPRNTIYF TGTGCCACCAGTGCGGGACCGAGAAACACCATATATTTT
TRBJ2-6 TRBV19 NA TRBD1 CASSIRNRGLGANVLTF TGTGCCAGTAGTATAAGGAACAGGGGGCTTGGGGCCAACGTCCTGACTTTC
TRBJ1-5 TRBV12-3/TRBV12-4 NA NA CASSSTVNQPQHF TGTGCCAGCAGTTCGACGGTCAATCAGCCCCAGCATTTT
TRBJ2-3 TRBV10-1 NA NA CASSEAGTDTQYF TGCGCCAGCAGTGAGGCAGGCACAGATACGCAGTATTTT
TRBJ2-3 TRBV21-1 NA NA CASSSPGLAADTQYF TGTGCCAGCAGCTCACCGGGACTAGCAGCAGATACGCAGTATTTT
TRBJ1-4 TRBV25-1 NA TRBD1 CASSERTGKKLFF TGTGCCAGCAGTGAACGGACAGGGAAAAAACTGTTTTTT
TRBJ2-1 TRBV9 NA TRBD2 CASQSGGAYNEQFF TGTGCCAGCCAGAGCGGGGGGGCTTACAATGAGCAGTTCTTC
TRBJ2-2 TRBV19 NA NA CASSRGVNTGELFF TGTGCCAGTAGTAGGGGAGTGAACACCGGGGAGCTGTTTTTT
TRBJ1-5 TRBV9 NA NA CASSGAATLNQPQHF TGTGCCAGCAGCGGGGCGGCGACTCTTAATCAGCCCCAGCATTTT
TRBJ1-5 TRBV6-6 NA TRBD1 CASSHWDRGFNQPQHF TGTGCCAGCAGTCATTGGGACAGGGGGTTCAATCAGCCCCAGCATTTT
TRBJ1-5 TRBV5-4 NA NA CASSLGGNNQPQHF TGTGCCAGCAGCTTGGGGGGAAACAATCAGCCCCAGCATTTT
TRBJ2-7 TRBV3-1/TRBV3-2 NA NA CASSQGVGPWGKYF TGTGCCAGCAGCCAAGGAGTAGGCCCTTGGGGAAAGTACTTC
TRBJ1-3 TRBV30 NA NA CAWSRGSGNTIYF TGTGCCTGGAGTCGAGGGAGCGGAAACACCATATATTTT
TRBJ2-2 TRBV9 medium-sized TRBD1 CASSVNRDRSTGELFF TGTGCCAGCAGCGTGAACCGGGACAGAAGCACCGGGGAGCTGTTTTTT
TRBJ2-2 TRBV6-5 once TRBD1 CASSSGTGGVGELFF TGTGCCAGCAGTTCCGGGACAGGGGGCGTCGGGGAGCTGTTTTTT
TRBJ1-1 TRBV5-4 NA TRBD1 CASSRDRGNTEAFF TGTGCCAGCAGCCGCGACAGGGGGAACACTGAAGCTTTCTTT
TRBJ1-1 TRBV6-5 NA NA CASSYSFANTEAFF TGTGCCAGCAGTTACTCGTTCGCGAACACTGAAGCTTTCTTT
TRBJ2-3 TRBV19 NA NA CATVDGGLGTDTQYF TGTGCCACCGTTGATGGGGGGTTGGGCACAGATACGCAGTATTTT
TRBJ2-5 TRBV4-3 NA TRBD2 CASSQDLRTRGTQYF TGCGCTAGCAGCCAAGATCTTCGGACTAGAGGGACCCAGTACTTC
TRBJ1-1 TRBV3-1/TRBV3-2 NA NA CASSPGRTNTEAFF TGTGCCAGCAGCCCGGGACGGACGAACACTGAAGCTTTCTTT
TRBJ1-4 TRBV5-4 NA NA CASKGSGGEKLFF TGTGCCAGCAAGGGGTCAGGAGGGGAAAAACTGTTTTTT
TRBJ2-3 TRBV4-2 once NA CASSQDPGEDTQYF TGTGCCAGCAGCCAAGATCCGGGGGAGGATACGCAGTATTTT
TRBJ2-2 TRBV24-1 NA NA CATSDSTVTNTGELFF TGTGCCACCAGTGATTCGACAGTTACGAACACCGGGGAGCTGTTTTTT
TRBJ1-1 TRBV6-6 NA NA CASSYRIPEAFF TGTGCCAGCAGTTACAGGATACCCGAAGCTTTCTTT
TRBJ2-2 TRBV3-1/TRBV3-2 NA NA CASSHRTELFF TGTGCCAGCAGCCATAGGACTGAGCTGTTTTTT
TRBJ1-1 TRBV24-1 NA NA CATSERGWTEAFF TGTGCCACCAGTGAAAGGGGGTGGACTGAAGCTTTCTTT
TRBJ2-1 TRBV6-2/TRBV6-3 NA NA CASSYPSGVYNEQFF TGTGCCAGCAGTTACCCCTCGGGGGTCTACAATGAGCAGTTCTTC
TRBJ1-2 TRBV12-3/TRBV12-4 NA NA CASSLLIYYGYTF TGTGCCAGCAGCCTATTGATTTACTATGGCTACACCTTC
TRBJ2-2 TRBV2 NA NA CASRALVSTGELFF TGTGCCAGCAGAGCACTAGTCAGCACCGGGGAGCTGTTTTTT
TRBJ2-3 TRBV6-5 NA NA CASSYSPSSTTDMQYF TGTGCCAGCAGTTACTCGCCTAGCAGCACCACAGATATGCAGTATTTT
TRBJ2-7 TRBV6-1 NA NA CASSERQGGQYF TGTGCCAGCAGTGAACGGCAGGGGGGGCAGTACTTC
TRBJ2-6 TRBV19 NA TRBD2 CASSITETSGLGPSGANVLTF TGTGCCAGTAGTATAACCGAGACTAGCGGTTTGGGGCCCTCTGGGGCCAACGTCCTGACTTTC
TRBJ1-1 TRBV6-1 NA TRBD1 CASSDFYRQGTTEAFF TGTGCCAGCAGTGACTTTTACCGACAGGGTACCACTGAAGCTTTCTTT
TRBJ1-1 TRBV10-1 NA TRBD1 CASSESRTGKEFF TGCGCCAGCAGTGAGTCAAGGACAGGGAAGGAATTCTTT
TRBJ2-3 TRBV24-1 NA NA CATSDLLGTSTDTQYF TGTGCCACCAGTGATTTGCTAGGGACTAGCACAGATACGCAGTATTTT
TRBJ2-7 TRBV11-3 few TRBD2 CARRTPGGRVVHEQYF TGTGCCAGACGAACCCCGGGGGGACGGGTTGTGCACGAGCAGTACTTC
TRBJ2-5 TRBV9 NA TRBD2 CASSVGVGGAVETQYF TGTGCCAGCAGCGTAGGCGTCGGGGGGGCCGTAGAGACCCAGTACTTC
TRBJ2-1 TRBV6-4 NA NA CASSPQGTSYNEQFF TGTGCCAGCTCCCCACAGGGAACCTCCTACAATGAGCAGTTCTTC
TRBJ2-1 TRBV29-1 NA NA CSVGAYNEQFF TGCAGCGTTGGGGCTTACAATGAGCAGTTCTTC
TRBJ1-4 TRBV25-1 NA NA CASSESTTGLEKLFF TGTGCCAGCAGTGAATCCACCACGGGACTAGAAAAACTGTTTTTT
TRBJ2-3 TRBV30 NA NA CAWSTGDSNQPQYF TGTGCCTGGAGTACGGGGGATAGCAATCAGCCCCAGTATTTT
TRBJ1-1 TRBV7-3 NA TRBD1 CASSRQGNTEAFF TGTGCCAGCAGCCGACAGGGAAACACTGAAGCTTTCTTT
TRBJ2-1 TRBV7-6 NA NA CASSPREGYNEQFF TGTGCCAGCAGCCCCCGCGAGGGATACAATGAGCAGTTCTTC
TRBJ2-3 TRBV25-1 NA TRBD1 CAAGGQGADTQYF TGTGCCGCGGGAGGACAGGGGGCAGATACGCAGTATTTT
TRBJ1-5 TRBV3-1/TRBV3-2 NA TRBD1 CASSARTGGAFNQPQHF TGTGCCAGCAGCGCTCGCACAGGGGGCGCCTTCAATCAGCCCCAGCATTTT
TRBJ1-2 TRBV2 NA NA CASKAELGQGDGYTF TGTGCCAGCAAAGCTGAGTTGGGTCAGGGTGATGGCTACACCTTC
TRBJ2-3 TRBV3-1/TRBV3-2 NA TRBD2 CASSLGTSGGGPTDTQYF TGTGCCAGCAGCCTCGGGACTAGCGGGGGGGGGCCCACAGATACGCAGTATTTT
TRBJ1-5 TRBV18 NA NA CASSPRNDQPQHF TGTGCCAGTTCACCACGGAATGATCAGCCCCAGCATTTT